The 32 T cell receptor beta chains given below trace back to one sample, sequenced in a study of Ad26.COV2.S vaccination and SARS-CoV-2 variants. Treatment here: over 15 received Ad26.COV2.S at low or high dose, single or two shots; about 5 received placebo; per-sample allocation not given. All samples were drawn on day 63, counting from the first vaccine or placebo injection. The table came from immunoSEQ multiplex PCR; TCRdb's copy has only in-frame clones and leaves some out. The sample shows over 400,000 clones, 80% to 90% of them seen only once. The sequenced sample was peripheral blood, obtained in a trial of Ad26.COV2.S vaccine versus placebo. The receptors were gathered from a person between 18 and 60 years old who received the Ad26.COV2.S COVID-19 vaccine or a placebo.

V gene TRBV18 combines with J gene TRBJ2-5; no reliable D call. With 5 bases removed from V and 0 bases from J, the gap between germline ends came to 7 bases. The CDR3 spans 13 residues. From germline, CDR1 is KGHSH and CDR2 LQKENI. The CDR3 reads CASSWTDQETQYF. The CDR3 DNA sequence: TGTGCCAGCTCATGGACGGACCAAGAGACCCAGTACTTC.

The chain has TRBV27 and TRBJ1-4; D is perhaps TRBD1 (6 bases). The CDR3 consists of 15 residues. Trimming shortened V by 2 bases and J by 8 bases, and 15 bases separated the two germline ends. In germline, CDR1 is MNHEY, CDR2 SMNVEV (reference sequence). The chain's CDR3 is CASSLRRLGGEKLFF. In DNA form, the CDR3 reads TGTGCCAGCAGTTTAAGGCGGTTGGGGGGCGAAAAACTGTTTTTT.

Here the CDR3 reads CASRDRAYLNTEAFF. In DNA form, the CDR3 reads TGTGCCAGCAGGGACAGGGCCTACCTGAACACTGAAGCTTTCTTT. V is TRBV6-5 and J is TRBJ1-1, with TRBD1 matching over 8 bases. The ends lost 6 bases at V and 0 bases at J; junction bases unmatched: 6. The length of the CDR3 is 15 residues. The V gene's germline CDR1 is MNHEY and CDR2 SVGAGI.

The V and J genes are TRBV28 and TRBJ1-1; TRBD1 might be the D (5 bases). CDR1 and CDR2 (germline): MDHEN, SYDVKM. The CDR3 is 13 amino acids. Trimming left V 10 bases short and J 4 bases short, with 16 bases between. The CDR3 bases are TGTGCCACCCTGGGGCCAGGTGGCACTGAAGCTTTCTTT. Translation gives CATLGPGGTEAFF. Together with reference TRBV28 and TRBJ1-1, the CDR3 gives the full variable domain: DVKVTQSSRYLVKRTGEKVFLECVQDMDHENMFWYRQDPGLGLRLIYFSYDVKMKEKGDIPEGYSVSREKKERFSLILESASTNQTSMYLCATLGPGGTEAFFGQGTRLTVV.

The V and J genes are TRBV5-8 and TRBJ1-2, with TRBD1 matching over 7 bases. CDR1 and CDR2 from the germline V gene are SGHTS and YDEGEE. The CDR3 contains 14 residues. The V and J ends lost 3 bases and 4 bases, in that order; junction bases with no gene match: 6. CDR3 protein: CASSWGQSFYGYTF. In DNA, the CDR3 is TGTGCCAGCAGCTGGGGACAGTCGTTCTATGGCTACACCTTC.

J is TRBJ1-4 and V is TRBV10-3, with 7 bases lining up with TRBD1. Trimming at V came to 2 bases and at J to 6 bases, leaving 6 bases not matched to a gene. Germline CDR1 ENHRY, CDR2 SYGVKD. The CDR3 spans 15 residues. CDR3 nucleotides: TGTGCCATCAGTGAGACCGGGCAGGGGGATGAAAAACTGTTTTTT. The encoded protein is CAISETGQGDEKLFF.

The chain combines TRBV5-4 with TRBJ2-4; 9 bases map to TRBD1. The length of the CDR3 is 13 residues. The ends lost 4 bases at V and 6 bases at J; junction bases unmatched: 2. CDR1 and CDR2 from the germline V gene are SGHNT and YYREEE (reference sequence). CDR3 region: CASSTGGANIQYF. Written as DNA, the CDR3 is TGTGCCAGCAGCACAGGGGGCGCAAACATTCAGTACTTC.

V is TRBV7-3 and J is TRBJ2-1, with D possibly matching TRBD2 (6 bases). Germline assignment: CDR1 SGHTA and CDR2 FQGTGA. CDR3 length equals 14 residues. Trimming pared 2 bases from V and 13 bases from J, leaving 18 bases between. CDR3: CASSLGGLAKDQFF. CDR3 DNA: TGTGCCAGCAGCTTAGGGGGTCTAGCGAAAGATCAGTTCTTC.

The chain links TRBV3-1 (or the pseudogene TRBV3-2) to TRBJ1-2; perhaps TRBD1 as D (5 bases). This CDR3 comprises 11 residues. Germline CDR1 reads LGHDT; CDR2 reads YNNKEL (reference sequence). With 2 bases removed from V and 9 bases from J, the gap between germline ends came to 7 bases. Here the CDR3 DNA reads TGTGCCAGCAGCCAACAGGGAAGCTACACCTTC. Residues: CASSQQGSYTF.

The CDR3 region is CASSLLSGTDTQYF. In DNA, the CDR3 is TGTGCCAGCAGCTTGTTGAGCGGCACAGATACGCAGTATTTT. This sequence joins TRBV7-2 and TRBJ2-3; no clear D. Trimming removed 3 bases at V and 1 base at J, with 8 bases between. The germline V gene has CDR1 SGHTA and CDR2 FQGNSA. The CDR3 has 14 amino acids.

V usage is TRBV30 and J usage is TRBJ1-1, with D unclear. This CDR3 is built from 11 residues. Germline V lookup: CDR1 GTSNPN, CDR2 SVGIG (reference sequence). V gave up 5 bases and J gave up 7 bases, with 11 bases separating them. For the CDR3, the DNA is TGTGCCTGGTCGGCTGGGCTTGAAGCTTTCTTT. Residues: CAWSAGLEAFF.

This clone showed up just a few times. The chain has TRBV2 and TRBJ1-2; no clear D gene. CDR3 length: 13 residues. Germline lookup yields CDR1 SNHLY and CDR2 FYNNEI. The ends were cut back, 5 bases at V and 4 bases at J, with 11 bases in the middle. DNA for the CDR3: TGTGCCAGCAGTCCGGACGAGAGCTATGGCTACACCTTC. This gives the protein CASSPDESYGYTF.

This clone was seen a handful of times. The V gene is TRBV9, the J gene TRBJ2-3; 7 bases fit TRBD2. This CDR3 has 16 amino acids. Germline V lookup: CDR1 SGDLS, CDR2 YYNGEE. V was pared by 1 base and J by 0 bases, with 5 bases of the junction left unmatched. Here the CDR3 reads CASSVFRDYSTDTQYF. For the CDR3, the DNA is TGTGCCAGCAGCGTATTCCGGGACTACAGCACAGATACGCAGTATTTT. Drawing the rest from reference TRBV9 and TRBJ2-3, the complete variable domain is DSGVTQTPKHLITATGQRVTLRCSPRSGDLSVYWYQQSLDQGLQFLIQYYNGEERAKGNILERFSAQQFPDLHSELNLSSLELGDSALYFCASSVFRDYSTDTQYFGPGTRLTVL.

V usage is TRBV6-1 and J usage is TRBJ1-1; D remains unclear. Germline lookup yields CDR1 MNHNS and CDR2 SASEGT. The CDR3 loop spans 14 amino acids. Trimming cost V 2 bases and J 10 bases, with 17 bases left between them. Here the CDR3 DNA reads TGTGCCAGCAGTGAAATTAGGCAGGTGTCTATAGCTTTCTTT. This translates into CASSEIRQVSIAFF.

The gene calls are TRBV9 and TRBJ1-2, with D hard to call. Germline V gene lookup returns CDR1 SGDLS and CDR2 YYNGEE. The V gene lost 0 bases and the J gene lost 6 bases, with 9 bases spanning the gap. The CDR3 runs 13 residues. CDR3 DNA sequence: TGTGCCAGCAGCGTAGGTGCAGGAGATGGCTACACCTTC. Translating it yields CASSVGAGDGYTF.

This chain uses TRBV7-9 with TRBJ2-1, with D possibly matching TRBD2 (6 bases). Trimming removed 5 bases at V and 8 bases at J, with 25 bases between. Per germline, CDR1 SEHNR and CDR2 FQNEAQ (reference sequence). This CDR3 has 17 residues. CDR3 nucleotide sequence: TGTGCCAGCAGCCCGCACCTGGGACTCCCTAGGGAGGATGAGCAGTTCTTC. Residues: CASSPHLGLPREDEQFF.

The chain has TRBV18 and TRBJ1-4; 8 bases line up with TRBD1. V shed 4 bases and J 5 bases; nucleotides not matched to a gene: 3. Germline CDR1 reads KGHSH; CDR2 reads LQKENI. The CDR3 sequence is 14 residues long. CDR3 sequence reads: CASSHYRGNEKLFF. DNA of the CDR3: TGTGCCAGCTCACATTACAGGGGGAATGAAAAACTGTTTTTT.

The CDR3 nucleotides read TGCGCCAGCAGCCAAGATTATCTTCCCTACGAGCAGTACTTC. Encoded protein: CASSQDYLPYEQYF. The chain employs TRBV4-3 and TRBJ2-7, with D uncertain. The CDR3 totals 14 residues. Germline V CDR1 and CDR2: LGHNA, YSLEER. V was clipped by 0 bases and J by 2 bases, with 8 bases between them.

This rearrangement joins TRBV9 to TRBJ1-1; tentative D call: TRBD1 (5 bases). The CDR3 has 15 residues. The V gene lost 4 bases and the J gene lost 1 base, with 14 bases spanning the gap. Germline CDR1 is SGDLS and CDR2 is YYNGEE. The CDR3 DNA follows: TGTGCCAGCAGCCCCTGGGGAGGGACGAACACTGAAGCTTTCTTT. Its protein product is CASSPWGGTNTEAFF.

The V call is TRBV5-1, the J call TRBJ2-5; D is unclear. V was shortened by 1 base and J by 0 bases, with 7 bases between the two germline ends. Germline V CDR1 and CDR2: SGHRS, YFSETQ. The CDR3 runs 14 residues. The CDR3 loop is CASSLTSYQETQYF. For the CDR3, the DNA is TGCGCCAGCAGCTTGACAAGCTACCAAGAGACCCAGTACTTC.

This CDR3 reads CASSQTPPTGGDTQYF. Here the CDR3 DNA reads TGTGCCAGCAGCCAGACCCCACCGACAGGGGGGGATACGCAGTATTTT. The V and J genes are TRBV5-6 and TRBJ2-3, with TRBD1 identical over 9 bases. V lost 4 bases to trimming and J lost 6 bases; unmatched junction nucleotides: 12. Germline CDR1 reads SGHDT; CDR2 reads YYEEEE. This CDR3 contains 16 residues.

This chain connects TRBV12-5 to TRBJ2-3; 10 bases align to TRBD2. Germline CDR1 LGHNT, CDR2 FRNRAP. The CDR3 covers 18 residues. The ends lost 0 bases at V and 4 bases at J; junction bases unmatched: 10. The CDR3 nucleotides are TGTGCTAGTGGTTTGGTAGGGCCCAGCGGGAGGGCCTCAGATACGCAGTATTTT. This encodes CASGLVGPSGRASDTQYF.

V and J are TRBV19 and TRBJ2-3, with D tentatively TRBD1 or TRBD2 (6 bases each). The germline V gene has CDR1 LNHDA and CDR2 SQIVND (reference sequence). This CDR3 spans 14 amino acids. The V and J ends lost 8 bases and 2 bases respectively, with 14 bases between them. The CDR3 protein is CASRRRGDTDTQYF. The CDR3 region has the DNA TGTGCCAGTCGGAGGAGGGGGGACACAGATACGCAGTATTTT.

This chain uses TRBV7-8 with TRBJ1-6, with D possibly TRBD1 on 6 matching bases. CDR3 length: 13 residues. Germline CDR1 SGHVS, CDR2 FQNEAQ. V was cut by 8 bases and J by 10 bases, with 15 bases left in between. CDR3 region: CASRGAENSPLHF. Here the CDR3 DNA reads TGTGCCAGCCGGGGGGCGGAGAACTCACCCCTCCACTTT.

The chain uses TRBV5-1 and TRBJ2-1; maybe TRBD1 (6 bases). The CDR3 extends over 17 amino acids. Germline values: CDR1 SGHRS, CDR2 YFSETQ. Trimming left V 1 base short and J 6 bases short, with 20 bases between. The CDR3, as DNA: TGCGCCAGCAGCTTGACGAGTTCACAGGGTGTTAGCAATGAGCAGTTCTTC. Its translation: CASSLTSSQGVSNEQFF.

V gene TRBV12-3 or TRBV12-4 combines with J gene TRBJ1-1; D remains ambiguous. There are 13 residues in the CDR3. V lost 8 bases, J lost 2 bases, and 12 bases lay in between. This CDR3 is CASVPGSNTEAFF. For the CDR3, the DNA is TGTGCCAGCGTACCGGGGAGCAACACTGAAGCTTTCTTT.

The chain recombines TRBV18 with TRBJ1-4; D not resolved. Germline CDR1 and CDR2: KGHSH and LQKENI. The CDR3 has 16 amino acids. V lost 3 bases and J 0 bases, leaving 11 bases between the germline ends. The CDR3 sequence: CASSPQTRSTNEKLFF. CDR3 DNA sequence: TGTGCCAGCTCACCCCAGACCCGGTCAACTAATGAAAAACTGTTTTTT. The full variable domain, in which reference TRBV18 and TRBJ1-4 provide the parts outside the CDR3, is NAGVMQNPRHLVRRRGQEARLRCSPMKGHSHVYWYRQLPEEGLKFMVYLQKENIIDESGMPKERFSAEFPKEGPSILRIQQVVRGDSAAYFCASSPQTRSTNEKLFFGSGTQLSVL.

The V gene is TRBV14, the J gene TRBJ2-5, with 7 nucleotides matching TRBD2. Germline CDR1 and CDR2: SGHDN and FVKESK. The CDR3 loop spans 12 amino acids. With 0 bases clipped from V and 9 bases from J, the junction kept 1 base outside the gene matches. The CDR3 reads CASSQEGGAQYF. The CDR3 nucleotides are TGTGCCAGCAGCCAAGAGGGGGGGGCCCAGTACTTC.

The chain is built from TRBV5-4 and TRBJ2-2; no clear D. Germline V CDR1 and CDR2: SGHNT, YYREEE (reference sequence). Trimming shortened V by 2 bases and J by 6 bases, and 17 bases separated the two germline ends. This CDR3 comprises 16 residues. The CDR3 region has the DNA TGTGCCAGCAGCTTCCCGGCAGGAAAGGTCGCCGGGGAGCTGTTTTTT. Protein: CASSFPAGKVAGELFF.

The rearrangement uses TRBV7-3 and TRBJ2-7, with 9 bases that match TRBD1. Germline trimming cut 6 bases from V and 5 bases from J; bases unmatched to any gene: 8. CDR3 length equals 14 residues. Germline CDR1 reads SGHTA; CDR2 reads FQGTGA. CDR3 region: CASSYRGQSDEQYF. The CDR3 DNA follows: TGTGCCAGCAGTTACAGGGGGCAATCGGACGAGCAGTACTTC. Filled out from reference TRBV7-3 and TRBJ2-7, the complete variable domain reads GAGVSQTPSNKVTEKGKYVELRCDPISGHTALYWYRQSLGQGPEFLIYFQGTGAADDSGLPNDRFFAVRPEGSVSTLKIQRTERGDSAVYLCASSYRGQSDEQYFGPGTRLTVT.

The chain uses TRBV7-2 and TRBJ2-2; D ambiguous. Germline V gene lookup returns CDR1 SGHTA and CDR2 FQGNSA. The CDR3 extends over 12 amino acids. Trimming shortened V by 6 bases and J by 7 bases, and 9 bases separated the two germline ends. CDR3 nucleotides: TGTGCCAGCAGAAAAAACGGCGGGGAGCTGTTTTTT. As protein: CASRKNGGELFF.

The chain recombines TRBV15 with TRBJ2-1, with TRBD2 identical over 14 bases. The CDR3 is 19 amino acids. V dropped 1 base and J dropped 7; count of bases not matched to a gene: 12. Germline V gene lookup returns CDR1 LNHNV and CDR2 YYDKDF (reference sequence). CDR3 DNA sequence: TGTGCCACCAGCAGAGTGGGACTAGCGGGAGTGTTGGCGTTTAATGAGCAGTTCTTC. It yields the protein CATSRVGLAGVLAFNEQFF.